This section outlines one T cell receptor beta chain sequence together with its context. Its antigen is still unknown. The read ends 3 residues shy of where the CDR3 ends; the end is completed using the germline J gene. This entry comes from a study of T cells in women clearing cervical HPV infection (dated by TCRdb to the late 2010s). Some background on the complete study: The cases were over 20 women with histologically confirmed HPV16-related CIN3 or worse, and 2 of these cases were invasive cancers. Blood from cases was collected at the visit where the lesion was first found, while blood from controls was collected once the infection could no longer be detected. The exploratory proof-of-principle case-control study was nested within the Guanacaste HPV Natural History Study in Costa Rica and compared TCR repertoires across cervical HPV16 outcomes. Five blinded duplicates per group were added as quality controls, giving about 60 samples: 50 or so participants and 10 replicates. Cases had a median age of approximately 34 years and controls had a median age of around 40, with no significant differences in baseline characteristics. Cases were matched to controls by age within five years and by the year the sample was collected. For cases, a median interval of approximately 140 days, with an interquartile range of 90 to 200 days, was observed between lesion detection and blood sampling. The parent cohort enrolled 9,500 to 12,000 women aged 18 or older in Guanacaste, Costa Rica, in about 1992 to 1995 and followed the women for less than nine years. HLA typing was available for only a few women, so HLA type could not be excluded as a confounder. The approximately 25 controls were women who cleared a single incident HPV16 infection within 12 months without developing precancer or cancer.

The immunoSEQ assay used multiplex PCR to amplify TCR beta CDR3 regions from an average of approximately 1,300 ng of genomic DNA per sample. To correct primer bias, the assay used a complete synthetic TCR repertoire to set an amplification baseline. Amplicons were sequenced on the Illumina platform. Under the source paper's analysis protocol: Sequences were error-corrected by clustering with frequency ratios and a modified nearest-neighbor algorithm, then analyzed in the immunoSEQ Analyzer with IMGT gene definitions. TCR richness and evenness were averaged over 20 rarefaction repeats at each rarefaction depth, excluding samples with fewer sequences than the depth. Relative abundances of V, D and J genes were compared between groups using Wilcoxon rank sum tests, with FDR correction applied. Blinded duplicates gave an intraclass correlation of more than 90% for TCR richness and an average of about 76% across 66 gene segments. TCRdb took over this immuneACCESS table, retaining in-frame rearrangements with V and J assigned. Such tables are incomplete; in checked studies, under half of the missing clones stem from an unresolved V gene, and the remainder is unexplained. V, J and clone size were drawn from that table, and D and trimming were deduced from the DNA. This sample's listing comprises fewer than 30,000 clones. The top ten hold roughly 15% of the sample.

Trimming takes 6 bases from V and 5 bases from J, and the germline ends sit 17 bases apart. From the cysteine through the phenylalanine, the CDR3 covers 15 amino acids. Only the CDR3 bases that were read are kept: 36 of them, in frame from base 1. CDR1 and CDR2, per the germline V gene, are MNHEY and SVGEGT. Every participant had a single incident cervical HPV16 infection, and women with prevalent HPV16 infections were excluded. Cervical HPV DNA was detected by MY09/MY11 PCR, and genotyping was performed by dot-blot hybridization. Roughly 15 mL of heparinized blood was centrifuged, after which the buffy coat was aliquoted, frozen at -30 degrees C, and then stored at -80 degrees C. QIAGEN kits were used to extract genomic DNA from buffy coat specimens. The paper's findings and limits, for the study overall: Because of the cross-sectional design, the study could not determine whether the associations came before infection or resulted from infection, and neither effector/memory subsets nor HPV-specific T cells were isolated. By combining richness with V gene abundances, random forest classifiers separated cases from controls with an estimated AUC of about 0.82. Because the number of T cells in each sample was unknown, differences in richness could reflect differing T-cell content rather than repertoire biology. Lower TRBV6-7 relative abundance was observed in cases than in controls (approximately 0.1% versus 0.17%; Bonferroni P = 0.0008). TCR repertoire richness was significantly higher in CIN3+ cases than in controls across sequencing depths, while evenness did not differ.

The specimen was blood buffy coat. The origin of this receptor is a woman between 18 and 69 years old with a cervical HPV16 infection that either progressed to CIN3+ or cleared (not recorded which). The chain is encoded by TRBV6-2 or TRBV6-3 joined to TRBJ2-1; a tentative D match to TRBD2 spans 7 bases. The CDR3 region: CASRGGGLVDNEQFF. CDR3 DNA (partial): TGTGCCAGCAGAGGGGGGGGGCTAGTTGACAATGAG.